This T cell receptor beta chain emerged from a study of Tregs in tolerant kidney transplant recipients. Generated by immunoSEQ multiplex PCR, the TCRdb table keeps only in-frame clones and is missing some. This repertoire includes 48,000 or so clones. The material was CD4+ T cells from blood, obtained before the transplant. This TCR derives from a human donor who received a combined kidney and bone marrow transplant.

The CDR3 region is CASSLSGRVDEQFF. CDR3 DNA, as far as it was read: TGTGCCAGCAGCCTTAGCGGGAGAGTGGATGAG. This rearrangement joins TRBV7-3 to TRBJ2-1; 9 bases are shared with TRBD2. The sequenced fragment ends 3 residues before the CDR3 boundary, so the rest is inferred from the germline J gene. V gave up 5 bases and J gave up 8 bases; unmatched junction bases: 7. CDR1 is SGHTA and CDR2 is FQGTGA in the germline V gene. The CDR3 has 14 amino acids.